Following are 2 T cell receptor beta chains from one sample sequenced in a study of kidney transplant recipient with SARS-CoV-2 infection. TCRdb re-analysed the reads in MiXCR, keeping a single row per CDR3 protein. The sample has 200,000 to 300,000 distinct CDR3 sequences, roughly 26% seen once. Sequencing was performed on a blood sample, taken at baseline and on roughly day 110 from a kidney transplant recipient. The receptors were gathered from a male patient younger than 45 who had COVID-19 and was a kidney transplant recipient. Certain T cells may be donor cells from the graft.

As to this clonotype: A read error may explain this, as a much larger clone is one base away. The chain uses TRBV9 and TRBJ2-4, with TRBD1 as a possible D gene (5 bases). The last part of the DNA fits TRBJ1-2 better; the J call may be wrong. CDR3 length: 16 amino acids. Germline V gene data show CDR1 as SGDLS and CDR2 as YYNGEE. CDR3 DNA: TGTGCCAGCAGCTCAAGAAGGGGCAGCCCTACGGGGGGCTACACCTTC. It yields the protein CASSSRRGSPTGGYTF.

This clonotype was counted ten times or more. V and J are TRBV7-2 and TRBJ2-1; unclear D gene. V dropped 2 bases and J dropped 6 bases, with 5 bases sitting between them. The CDR3 spans 12 residues. The germline V gene has CDR1 SGHTA and CDR2 FQGNSA. The CDR3 is CASSLFINEQFF. The CDR3 DNA reads as TGTGCCAGCAGCTTATTCATCAATGAGCAGTTCTTC.